The present T cell receptor (beta chain) was sequenced within a study of control samples from healthy donors and cancer patients. Measured with immunoSEQ multiplex PCR; TCRdb has only the in-frame clones, and not every one. Of some 190,000 clones listed, about 90% are singletons. J gave up 4 bases and V 4 bases, and 8 bases lay outside the gene matches. The CDR3 is 15 residues long. Looked up from germline, CDR1 is LGHDT and CDR2 is YNNKEL (reference sequence). This sequence joins TRBV3-1 (or the pseudogene TRBV3-2) and TRBJ1-1; 8 bases map to TRBD1. Material for sequencing was blood. The sequence derives from a young man in good health. This chain's CDR3 is CASSPTDRVVTEAFF. CDR3 sequence (DNA): TGTGCCAGCAGCCCCACGGACAGGGTCGTCACTGAAGCTTTCTTT.